The 6 T cell receptor beta chains listed next were all sequenced from one sample in a study of cytomegalovirus exposure and HLA in healthy donors. Sequenced by immunoSEQ multiplex PCR; TCRdb stores in-frame clones only, minus some. The sample lists over 250,000 clones; approximately 90% were seen once. Sample: PBMCs. These receptors originate from a woman younger than 45 in good health and CMV-seropositive.

Here the CDR3 DNA reads TGTGCCAGTAGTAAAGACAGGGGTAGCAATCAGCCCCAGCATTTT. Translating gives CASSKDRGSNQPQHF. This rearrangement joins TRBV19 to TRBJ1-5; 8 bases fit TRBD1. Trimming at V came to 4 bases and at J to 0 bases, leaving 2 bases not matched to a gene. There are 15 residues in the CDR3. Germline V gene sequence: CDR1 LNHDA, CDR2 SQIVND (reference sequence).

The genes are TRBV18 and TRBJ2-7; the D gene could be TRBD1 or TRBD2 (5 bases each). The CDR3 covers 15 residues. Germline CDR1 and CDR2: KGHSH and LQKENI. Trimming left V 0 bases short and J 3 bases short, with 12 bases between. CDR3 sequence (DNA): TGTGCCAGCTCACCACCTCGGGGCAGGGACTACGAGCAGTACTTC. It codes for CASSPPRGRDYEQYF.

The CDR3 sequence is CASSRTLNEQFF. The CDR3 nucleotides are TGTGCCAGCTCACGGACTTTGAATGAGCAGTTCTTC. The V and J genes are TRBV18 and TRBJ2-1; possibly TRBD2 for D (5 bases). The CDR3 totals 12 residues. The germline V gene has CDR1 KGHSH and CDR2 LQKENI. Trimming left V 4 bases short and J 7 bases short, with 8 bases between.

The chain employs TRBV10-3 and TRBJ2-7, with 7 bases matching TRBD1. The germline V gene has CDR1 ENHRY and CDR2 SYGVKD. V was clipped by 11 bases and J by 0 bases; unmatched bases: 10. CDR3 length: 14 amino acids. CDR3 loop: CAPSQGHSSYEQYF. CDR3 coding DNA: TGTGCCCCTTCACAGGGGCACAGCTCCTACGAGCAGTACTTC.

The CDR3 DNA is TGTGCCAGCAGTTACTCGTCGGGGCACACTGAAGCTTTCTTT. Translating gives CASSYSSGHTEAFF. This chain uses TRBV6-5 with TRBJ1-1, with D tentatively TRBD1 (5 bases). CDR3 size: 14 residues. Looked up from germline, CDR1 is MNHEY and CDR2 is SVGAGI. Trimming left V 0 bases short and J 3 bases short, with 8 bases between.

J is TRBJ2-7 and V is TRBV28; D is tentatively TRBD1 or TRBD2 (6 bases each). Germline V gene data show CDR1 as MDHEN and CDR2 as SYDVKM. With 6 bases removed from V and 2 bases from J, the gap between germline ends came to 17 bases. The CDR3 runs 15 residues. This CDR3 is CASSTGTPGAYEQYF. The CDR3 DNA reads as TGTGCCAGCAGCACCGGGACACCGGGGGCCTACGAGCAGTACTTC.